What follows are 5 T cell receptor beta chains derived from one specimen sequenced in a study of Graves' ophthalmopathy and Graves' hyperthyroidism. Amplified TCR beta CDR3 regions were obtained using RNA transcripts as template. RT-PCR in the first round used HTBI primers; a second-round multiplex PCR followed. Each CDR3 protein is one row after TCRdb ran MiXCR on the multiplex PCR reads. The repertoire has about 620,000 distinct CDR3 sequences, about a fifth of them found once; the top ten carry approximately 7%. What was sequenced was peripheral blood. The receptors originated from a young woman with stable Graves' hyperthyroidism. Some clones in this sample may be carry-over from other donors' samples.

There are many counts of this clonotype. The rearrangement uses TRBV20-1 and TRBJ1-1, with a tentative D call TRBD1 (5 bases). The germline V gene encodes CDR1 DFQATT and CDR2 SNEGSKA (reference sequence). Between the trimmed V and J ends, which lost 4 bases and 1 base, there was a span of 13 bases. The CDR3 length is 14 residues. The CDR3 spells CSANFRDQNTEAFF. CDR3 in DNA: TGCAGTGCTAATTTCAGGGACCAGAACACTGAAGCTTTCTTT.

There are many counts of this clonotype. The chain is built from TRBV7-2 and TRBJ2-7, with unresolved D. V gave up 0 bases and J gave up 4 bases, with 10 bases separating them. The CDR3 has 14 amino acids. Germline CDR1 SGHTA, CDR2 FQGNSA. CDR3 DNA sequence: TGTGCCAGCAGCTTAGCCTCATGGGGTTACGAGCAGTACTTC. Translation gives CASSLASWGYEQYF.

This chain links TRBV15 with TRBJ2-5; tentative D call: TRBD2 (6 bases). With 5 bases removed from V and 1 base from J, the gap between germline ends came to 11 bases. CDR1 is LNHNV and CDR2 is YYDKDF in the germline V gene (reference sequence). CDR3 size: 14 residues. The CDR3 DNA follows: TGTGCCACCAGCGGCGGGGACCTCCAAGAGACCCAGTACTTC. Its translation is CATSGGDLQETQYF.

This clonotype was recorded at least ten times. The chain links TRBV2 to TRBJ1-1; 9 nucleotides align to TRBD1. The V and J ends lost 6 bases and 10 bases, in that order; junction bases with no gene match: 12. Germline assignment: CDR1 SNHLY and CDR2 FYNNEI. This CDR3 contains 14 residues. CDR3 in amino acids: CASRLQGAFTPAFF. The CDR3 DNA reads as TGTGCCAGCAGGTTACAGGGGGCGTTTACTCCAGCTTTCTTT.

In its sample, this clonotype was seen many times. This rearrangement joins TRBV12-3 or TRBV12-4 to TRBJ1-1, with D perhaps matching TRBD1 (6 bases). Trimming took off 2 bases at V and 1 base at J, with 11 bases between the two ends. This CDR3 contains 15 residues. CDR3 in amino acids: CASSLPGHKNTEAFF. The CDR3 nucleotides read TGTGCCAGCAGTTTACCGGGACACAAGAACACTGAAGCTTTCTTT.